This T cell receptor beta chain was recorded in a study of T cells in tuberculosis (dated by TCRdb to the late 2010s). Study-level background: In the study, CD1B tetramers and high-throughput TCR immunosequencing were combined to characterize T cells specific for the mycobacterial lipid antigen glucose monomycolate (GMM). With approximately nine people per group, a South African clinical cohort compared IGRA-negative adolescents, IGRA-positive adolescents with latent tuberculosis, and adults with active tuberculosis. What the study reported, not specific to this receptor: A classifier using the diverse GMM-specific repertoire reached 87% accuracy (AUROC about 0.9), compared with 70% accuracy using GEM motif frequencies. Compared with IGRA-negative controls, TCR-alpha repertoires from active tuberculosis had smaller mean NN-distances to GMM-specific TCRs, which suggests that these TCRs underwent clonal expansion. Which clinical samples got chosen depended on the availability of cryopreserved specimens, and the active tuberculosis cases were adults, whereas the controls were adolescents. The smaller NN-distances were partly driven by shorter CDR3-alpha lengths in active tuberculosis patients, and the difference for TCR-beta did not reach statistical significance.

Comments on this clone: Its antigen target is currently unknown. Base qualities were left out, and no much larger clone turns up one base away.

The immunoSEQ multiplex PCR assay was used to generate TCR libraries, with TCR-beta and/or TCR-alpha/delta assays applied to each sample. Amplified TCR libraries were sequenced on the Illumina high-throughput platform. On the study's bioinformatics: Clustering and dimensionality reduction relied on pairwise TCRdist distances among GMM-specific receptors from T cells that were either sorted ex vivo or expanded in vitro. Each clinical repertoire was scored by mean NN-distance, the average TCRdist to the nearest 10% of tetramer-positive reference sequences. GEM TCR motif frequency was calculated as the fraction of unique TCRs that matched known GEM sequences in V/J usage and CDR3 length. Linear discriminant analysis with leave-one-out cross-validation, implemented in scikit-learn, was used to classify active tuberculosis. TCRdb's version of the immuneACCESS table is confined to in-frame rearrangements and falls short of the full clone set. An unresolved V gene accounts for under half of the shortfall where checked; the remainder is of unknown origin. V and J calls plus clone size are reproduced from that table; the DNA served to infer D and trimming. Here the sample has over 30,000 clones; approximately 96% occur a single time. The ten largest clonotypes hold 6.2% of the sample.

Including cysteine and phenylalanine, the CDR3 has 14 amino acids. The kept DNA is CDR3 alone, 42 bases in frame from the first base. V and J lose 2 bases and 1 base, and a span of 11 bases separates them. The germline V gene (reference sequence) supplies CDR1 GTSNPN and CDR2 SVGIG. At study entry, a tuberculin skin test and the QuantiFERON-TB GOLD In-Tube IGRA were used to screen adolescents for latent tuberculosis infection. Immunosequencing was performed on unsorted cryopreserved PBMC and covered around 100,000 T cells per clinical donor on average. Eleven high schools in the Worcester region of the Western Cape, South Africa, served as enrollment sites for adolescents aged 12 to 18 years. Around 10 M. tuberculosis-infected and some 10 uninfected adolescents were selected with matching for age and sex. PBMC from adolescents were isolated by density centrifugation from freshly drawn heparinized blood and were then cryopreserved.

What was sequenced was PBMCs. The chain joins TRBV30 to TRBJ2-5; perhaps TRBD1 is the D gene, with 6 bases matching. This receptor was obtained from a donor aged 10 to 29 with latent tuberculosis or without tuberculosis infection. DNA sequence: TGTGCCTGGAGTCAGAGAGGGGGCCAAGAGACCCAGTACTTC. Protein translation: CAWSQRGGQETQYF.